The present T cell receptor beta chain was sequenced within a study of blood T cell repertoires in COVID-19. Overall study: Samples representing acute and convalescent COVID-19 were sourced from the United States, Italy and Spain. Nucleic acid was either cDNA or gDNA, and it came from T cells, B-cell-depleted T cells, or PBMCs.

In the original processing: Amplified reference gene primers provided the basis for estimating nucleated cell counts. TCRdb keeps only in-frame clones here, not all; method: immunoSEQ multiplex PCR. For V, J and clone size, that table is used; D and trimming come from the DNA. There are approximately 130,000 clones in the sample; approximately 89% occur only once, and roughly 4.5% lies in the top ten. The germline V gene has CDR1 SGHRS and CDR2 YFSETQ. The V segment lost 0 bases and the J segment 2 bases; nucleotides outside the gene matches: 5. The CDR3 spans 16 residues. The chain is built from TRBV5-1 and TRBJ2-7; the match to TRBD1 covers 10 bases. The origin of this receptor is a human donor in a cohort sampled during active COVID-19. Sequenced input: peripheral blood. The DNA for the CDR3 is TGCGCCAGCAGCTTGGCCTCGGGACAGGGGACCTACGAGCAGTACTTC. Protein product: CASSLASGQGTYEQYF.